Below, 30 T cell receptor beta chains from the same sample are listed, as sequenced in a study of blood T cell repertoires in COVID-19. Clones were read by immunoSEQ multiplex PCR, and TCRdb kept only the in-frame ones, dropping some. This table has 55,000 to 85,000 clones, more than 65% appearing once. Specimen: peripheral blood. The receptors were gathered from a woman in her seventies with acute or convalescent COVID-19.

The V gene is TRBV15, the J gene TRBJ2-6; TRBD1 might be the D (6 bases). Trimming took 0 bases from V and 3 from J, leaving 15 bases between them. Germline V lookup: CDR1 LNHNV, CDR2 YYDKDF (reference sequence). The CDR3 spans 18 residues. Here the CDR3 DNA reads TGTGCCACCAGCAGAGAAGGACAGTATTTCGATGGGGCCAACGTCCTGACTTTC. Translated: CATSREGQYFDGANVLTF.

This clone was counted ten times or more. V usage is TRBV6-2 or TRBV6-3 and J usage is TRBJ1-1; 8 bases fit TRBD1. This CDR3 region has 15 residues. The trim removed 5 bases at V and 0 bases at J, leaving 5 bases unmatched. Germline CDR1 is MNHEY and CDR2 is SVGEGT. CDR3 nucleotides: TGTGCCAGCAGTAAAGGGGGACAGGTGAACACTGAAGCTTTCTTT. It encodes CASSKGGQVNTEAFF.

The rearrangement uses TRBV2 and TRBJ1-1; 7 bases agree with TRBD1. V shed 6 bases, J shed 4 bases, and the junction held 26 bases outside the gene matches. CDR3 size: 20 residues. CDR1 and CDR2 from the germline V gene are SNHLY and FYNNEI. In nucleotides, the CDR3 is TGTGCCAGCAGGGATGGGGGCGGGACAGCTCGATCGAGGCGAAGCACTGAAGCTTTCTTT. This sequence encodes CASRDGGGTARSRRSTEAFF.

The gene calls are TRBV7-2 and TRBJ2-2; TRBD1 aligns across 8 bases. Germline CDR1 reads SGHTA; CDR2 reads FQGNSA. Trimming cost V 4 bases and J 4 bases; bases outside gene matches: 2. This CDR3 contains 14 residues. CDR3 region: CASSSTGGTGELFF. The CDR3 DNA reads as TGTGCCAGCAGCTCTACAGGGGGCACCGGGGAGCTGTTTTTT.

The rearrangement links TRBV15 to TRBJ2-1; D perhaps matches TRBD2 (6 bases). V dropped 1 base and J dropped 3 bases, with 13 bases sitting between them. CDR3 size: 16 residues. The V gene's germline CDR1 is LNHNV and CDR2 YYDKDF (reference sequence). For the CDR3, the DNA is TGTGCCACCAGCAGAGTGGGGGGAGGAGTCTACAATGAGCAGTTCTTC. Translated, it gives CATSRVGGGVYNEQFF.

By share, this clone counts as medium-sized. The chain links TRBV10-2 to TRBJ1-3, with a possible D match to TRBD1 (6 bases). The V and J ends lost 6 bases and 4 bases respectively, with 10 bases between them. This CDR3 has 13 residues. Looked up from germline, CDR1 is WSHSY and CDR2 is SAAADI. CDR3 protein: CASSSQGGNTIYF. The CDR3 nucleotides read TGCGCCAGCAGCTCCCAGGGGGGAAACACCATATATTTT.

This clone has only one observation. This chain uses TRBV7-2 with TRBJ1-4; tentatively, D is TRBD1 (5 bases). The V end was cut by 1 base, the J end by 8 bases, with 14 bases between. CDR1 is SGHTA, CDR2 FQGNSA, per germline. The CDR3 extends over 15 amino acids. CDR3 bases: TGTGCCAGCAGCTTAGGCCCGGGTTCAGGGGAAAAACTGTTTTTT. It yields the protein CASSLGPGSGEKLFF.

This clone is a singleton in its sample. The chain combines TRBV6-5 with TRBJ2-7; TRBD1 agrees at 8 bases. This CDR3 has 14 residues. J lost 3 bases, V lost 8 bases, and 9 bases had no gene match. Germline V gene data show CDR1 as MNHEY and CDR2 as SVGAGI. The chain's CDR3 is CASGLDRVLYEQYF. The CDR3 DNA is TGTGCCAGCGGGTTGGACAGGGTCCTCTACGAGCAGTACTTC.

The chain couples TRBV11-2 to TRBJ2-7, with D perhaps TRBD2 (5 bases). CDR1 is SGHAT, CDR2 FQNNGV, per germline. V was trimmed by 6 bases and J by 0 bases, leaving 12 bases between them. There are 14 residues in the CDR3. The CDR3: CASREVRDSYEQYF. In nucleotides, the CDR3 is TGTGCCAGCAGGGAAGTCCGGGACTCCTACGAGCAGTACTTC.

The rearrangement uses TRBV30 and TRBJ1-6; D not certain. Trimming removed 3 bases at V and 5 bases at J, with 8 bases between. Looked up from germline, CDR1 is GTSNPN and CDR2 is SVGIG (reference sequence). This CDR3 spans 13 amino acids. CDR3 in amino acids: CAWSEQNNSPLHF. CDR3 nucleotides: TGTGCCTGGAGCGAACAAAATAATTCACCCCTCCACTTT.

J is TRBJ2-1 and V is TRBV7-9; the D is unclear. V lost 2 bases and J lost 5, with 4 bases in between. Germline V gives CDR1 SEHNR, CDR2 FQNEAQ (reference sequence). This CDR3 region has 12 residues. The CDR3 loop is CASSLPNNEQFF. For the CDR3, the DNA is TGTGCCAGCAGCTTACCTAACAATGAGCAGTTCTTC.

The V and J genes are TRBV18 and TRBJ2-7; possibly TRBD2 for D (6 bases). The CDR3 sequence is 15 residues long. The germline V gene has CDR1 KGHSH and CDR2 LQKENI. With 2 bases removed from V and 2 bases from J, the gap between germline ends came to 13 bases. CDR3 in amino acids: CASSPSRTGAYEQYF. For the CDR3, the DNA is TGTGCCAGCTCACCATCCCGGACGGGGGCCTACGAGCAGTACTTC.

This sequence joins TRBV5-6 and TRBJ1-5, with 9 bases that match TRBD1. This CDR3 has 14 residues. V lost 8 bases to trimming and J lost 7 bases; unmatched junction nucleotides: 10. Germline CDR1 reads SGHDT; CDR2 reads YYEEEE. CDR3 residues: CAREQGAPYQPQHF. CDR3 bases: TGTGCCAGGGAACAGGGGGCTCCGTACCAGCCCCAGCATTTT.

CDR3 sequence reads: CASSLGAKYEQYF. CDR3 sequence (DNA): TGTGCCAGCAGCTTAGGCGCGAAATACGAGCAGTACTTC. The V gene is TRBV11-3, the J gene TRBJ2-7; unclear D gene. V was pared by 1 base and J by 4 bases, with 8 bases between. The CDR3 has 13 amino acids. The germline gives CDR1 SGHNT, CDR2 YENEEA. The full variable domain, its missing parts supplied by reference TRBV11-3 and TRBJ2-7, is EAGVVQSPRYKIIEKKQPVAFWCNPISGHNTLYWYLQNLGQGPELLIRYENEEAVDDSQLPKDRFSAERLKGVDSTLKIQPAELGDSAVYLCASSLGAKYEQYFGPGTRLTVT.

The CDR3 sequence is CASSLRVGGRNNEQFF. As DNA, the CDR3 is TGCGCCAGCAGCTTGAGGGTAGGCGGGAGGAACAATGAGCAGTTCTTC. The genes are TRBV5-1 and TRBJ2-1; TRBD2 agrees at 8 bases. V lost 1 base, J lost 5 bases, and 8 bases stayed unmatched. The V gene's germline CDR1 is SGHRS and CDR2 YFSETQ. This CDR3 is 16 amino acids long.

The V and J genes are TRBV6-5 and TRBJ2-7; D is undetermined. CDR1 and CDR2 (germline): MNHEY, SVGAGI. The CDR3 loop spans 14 amino acids. The V gene lost 6 bases and the J gene lost 0 bases, with 12 bases spanning the gap. The CDR3 bases are TGTGCCAGCAGCCTTTCGGGTCACTCCTACGAGCAGTACTTC. Protein: CASSLSGHSYEQYF.

This clone appeared a single time. The CDR3 sequence is CASSSQGTTEAFF. The CDR3 DNA sequence: TGTGCCAGTAGTAGTCAGGGCACCACTGAAGCTTTCTTT. The chain links TRBV19 to TRBJ1-1, with a weak D call TRBD1 (5 bases). Trimming took off 4 bases at V and 4 bases at J, with 10 bases between the two ends. Per germline, CDR1 LNHDA and CDR2 SQIVND (reference sequence). This CDR3 is 13 amino acids long.

This clone was picked up a small number of times. The CDR3 spells CASSAPTGNTEAFF. The CDR3 DNA reads as TGTGCCAGCAGCGCACCAACAGGGAACACTGAAGCTTTCTTT. This chain links TRBV9 with TRBJ1-1, with a weak D call TRBD1 (5 bases). The V end was cut by 3 bases, the J end by 1 base, with 10 bases between. CDR3 size: 14 residues. Looked up from germline, CDR1 is SGDLS and CDR2 is YYNGEE. The full variable domain, rest sourced from reference TRBV9 and TRBJ1-1, is DSGVTQTPKHLITATGQRVTLRCSPRSGDLSVYWYQQSLDQGLQFLIQYYNGEERAKGNILERFSAQQFPDLHSELNLSSLELGDSALYFCASSAPTGNTEAFFGQGTRLTVV.

This chain links TRBV9 with TRBJ2-3, with 8 bases aligning to TRBD2. Germline V gene data show CDR1 as SGDLS and CDR2 as YYNGEE. The CDR3 has 14 amino acids. V gave up 0 bases and J gave up 4 bases; unmatched junction bases: 1. The CDR3 DNA follows: TGTGCCAGCAGCGTAGCGGGGGGGGCAGATACGCAGTATTTT. Translating it yields CASSVAGGADTQYF.

V and J are TRBV19 and TRBJ1-3; tentative D call: TRBD1 (6 bases). The length of the CDR3 is 15 residues. The V gene's germline CDR1 is LNHDA and CDR2 SQIVND (reference sequence). The V gene lost 6 bases and the J gene lost 0 bases, with 12 bases spanning the gap. This CDR3 reads CASRSATGSGNTIYF. CDR3 in DNA: TGTGCCAGTAGGAGCGCGACAGGCTCTGGAAACACCATATATTTT.

The chain is built from TRBV4-3 and TRBJ2-1; 10 bases match TRBD2. This CDR3 has 17 amino acids. Germline CDR1 is LGHNA and CDR2 is YSLEER. J gave up 15 bases and V 0 bases, and 17 bases lay outside the gene matches. The CDR3 sequence: CASSQDLVRASGGRRFF. CDR3 nucleotide sequence: TGCGCCAGCAGCCAAGATTTAGTTAGGGCTAGCGGGGGCCGGAGGTTCTTC.

The chain uses TRBV6-2 or TRBV6-3 and TRBJ2-1; D is unclear. V was pared by 6 bases and J by 10 bases, with 16 bases between. CDR3 length: 13 residues. Germline CDR1 reads MNHEY; CDR2 reads SVGEGT. The CDR3 loop is CASSRGASGEQFF. DNA of the CDR3: TGTGCCAGCAGCCGCGGCGCCTCCGGGGAGCAGTTCTTC.

This clone has more than one count but fewer than ten. J is TRBJ2-1 and V is TRBV18; 7 bases agree with TRBD1. With V trimmed by 1 base and J by 8 bases, 8 bases remained unmatched. In germline, CDR1 is KGHSH, CDR2 LQKENI. The CDR3 has 15 amino acids. CDR3 amino acids: CASSPRQGDGDEQFF. The CDR3 coding sequence is TGTGCCAGCTCACCACGACAGGGAGATGGTGATGAGCAGTTCTTC.

In DNA form, the CDR3 reads TGTGCCAGCAGCGTACGAGGGGGCGCGAGTTACGAGCAGTACTTC. As protein: CASSVRGGASYEQYF. The chain recombines TRBV9 with TRBJ2-7, with 7 bases matching TRBD1. Unmatched junction bases numbered 8, after V lost 1 base and J lost 4 bases. The CDR3 spans 15 residues. Germline V lookup: CDR1 SGDLS, CDR2 YYNGEE.

This clone turned up a few times. The rearrangement uses TRBV6-6 and TRBJ1-5; D may be TRBD1 (6 bases). Germline V CDR1 and CDR2: MNHNY, SVGAGI (reference sequence). Trimming took off 6 bases at V and 2 bases at J, with 17 bases between the two ends. The CDR3 runs to 16 residues. The CDR3 nucleotides are TGTGCCAGCAGGCCGCCGGGGGGGGGCGGCAATCAGCCCCAGCATTTT. Residues: CASRPPGGGGNQPQHF.

The CDR3 protein is CASSPRAGASGGSYNSPLHF. The CDR3 DNA is TGTGCCAGCTCACCACGCGCCGGGGCTAGTGGAGGGTCCTATAATTCACCCCTCCACTTT. The chain couples TRBV18 to TRBJ1-6, with D possibly being TRBD1 (5 bases). CDR3 length: 20 amino acids. Germline CDR1 reads KGHSH; CDR2 reads LQKENI. V lost 1 base and J 1 base, leaving 20 bases between the germline ends.

V and J are TRBV28 and TRBJ1-2, with TRBD1 matching over 10 bases. The CDR3 is 15 amino acids. Losses at the gene ends were 5 bases for V and 8 bases for J; bases not matched to a gene: 11. The germline gives CDR1 MDHEN, CDR2 SYDVKM. The CDR3 here is CASSTSGTGAQGYTF. DNA for the CDR3: TGTGCCAGCAGTACTTCCGGGACAGGGGCGCAGGGCTACACCTTC.

V is TRBV27 and J is TRBJ1-1; possible D gene TRBD1, 6 bases. The germline V and J ends were trimmed by 6 bases and 5 bases, with 16 bases remaining between them. The CDR3 has 14 amino acids. Looked up from germline, CDR1 is MNHEY and CDR2 is SMNVEV (reference sequence). The CDR3 DNA is TGTGCCAGCAGGGAGGGGGGGTTTGGGACTGAAGCTTTCTTT. Translated, it gives CASREGGFGTEAFF.

The V and J genes are TRBV5-6 and TRBJ1-2; D possibly corresponds to TRBD1 (5 bases). This CDR3 spans 16 amino acids. Germline lookup yields CDR1 SGHDT and CDR2 YYEEEE. The V end lost 4 bases, the J end lost 1 base, and 17 bases lay between the germline ends. Here the CDR3 DNA reads TGTGCCAGCAGCGCCGTCTGGGAGGGACTTAACTATGGCTACACCTTC. Protein sequence: CASSAVWEGLNYGYTF.

The gene calls are TRBV5-8 and TRBJ1-5; D call uncertain. CDR3 size: 10 residues. Germline V CDR1 and CDR2: SGHTS, YDEGEE. Trimming removed 4 bases from V and 13 bases from J, with 9 bases in between. CDR3 protein: CASSTGRQHF. The CDR3 DNA reads TGTGCCAGCAGCACGGGAAGGCAGCATTTT.